The 21 T cell receptor beta chains below come from one sample, sequenced in a study of early T cells in non-severe SARS-CoV-2 infection (dated by TCRdb to the early 2020s). The library was generated by 5' RACE. The listed sequencing device is NextSeq 500. TCRdb applied fastp at Q25 and MiXCR to the public reads, then kept only in-frame beta chains. Rows with one shared CDR3 protein collapse into an entry with the most common genes and DNA. The sample table records approximately 50,000 distinct CDR3 sequences; about 10% of these occur just once. About 8.6% of the sample goes to the ten largest clones. Material for sequencing was whole blood. Receptors originate from an adult who was a healthcare worker with PCR-confirmed SARS-CoV-2 infection or an uninfected control (not recorded which).

This clonotype has ten or more counts. The chain recombines TRBV6-5 with TRBJ2-1, with D perhaps assigned TRBD1 or TRBD2 (6 bases each). CDR3 length equals 14 residues. Trimming pared 6 bases from V and 7 bases from J, leaving 16 bases between. CDR1 and CDR2 (germline): MNHEY, SVGAGI. The CDR3 region has the DNA TGTGCCAGCAGCCTAGTTGGGGGGCGGAATGAGCAGTTCTTC. Protein: CASSLVGGRNEQFF.

This clonotype was found many times. CDR3 coding DNA: TGTGCCAGCAGCCAAGGGCTAGGGAACCGTGAGCAGTTCTTC. This encodes CASSQGLGNREQFF. The chain is built from TRBV12-3 or TRBV12-4 and TRBJ2-1; no firm D call. Trimming stripped 6 bases from V and 9 bases from J, with 18 bases between. This CDR3 is built from 14 residues.

This clonotype has ten or more counts. The chain links TRBV3-1 to TRBJ2-7; D not certain. The CDR3 is 14 residues long. Germline-derived CDR1 and CDR2 are LGHDT and YNNKEL (reference sequence). Trimming took 8 bases from V and 2 from J, leaving 16 bases between them. CDR3 in amino acids: CASCGPGRPYEQYF. The CDR3 nucleotides read TGTGCCAGCTGTGGGCCAGGCCGTCCCTACGAGCAGTACTTC.

The V call is TRBV4-1, the J call TRBJ1-6, with D maybe TRBD1 (6 bases). There are 18 residues in the CDR3. V was cut by 0 bases and J by 2 bases, with 14 bases left in between. Germline V lookup: CDR1 MGHRA, CDR2 YSYEKL. This CDR3 is CASSQDGAGQTYNSPLHF. The CDR3 coding sequence is TGCGCCAGCAGCCAAGACGGGGCAGGACAGACCTATAATTCACCCCTCCACTTT.

This clonotype was observed a few times. The chain links TRBV28 to TRBJ1-1; TRBD1 matches at 9 bases. Germline-derived CDR1 and CDR2 are MDHEN and SYDVKM. The CDR3 totals 17 residues. V lost 7 bases to trimming and J lost 4 bases; unmatched junction nucleotides: 16. CDR3 bases: TGTGCCAGCACCCTAGTGTACAGGGGGCGGGTTGGCACTGAAGCTTTCTTT. Translating gives CASTLVYRGRVGTEAFF.

This clonotype was picked up many times. The genes are TRBV30 and TRBJ1-1; 9 nucleotides match TRBD1. The CDR3 loop spans 11 amino acids. Trimming cost V 8 bases and J 8 bases; bases outside gene matches: 6. Germline lookup yields CDR1 GTSNPN and CDR2 SVGIG (reference sequence). The CDR3 nucleotides read TGTGCCGGGACAGGGTCACCCGAAGCTTTCTTT. Encoded protein: CAGTGSPEAFF.

The chain is built from TRBV7-3 and TRBJ2-1; 13 bases fit TRBD2. The CDR3 spans 17 residues. V dropped 5 bases and J dropped 6; count of bases not matched to a gene: 10. The germline V gene has CDR1 SGHTA and CDR2 FQGTGA. DNA for the CDR3: TGTGCCAGCAGCCTACACCGGACTAGCGGGAGAGGCAATGAGCAGTTCTTC. It is translated as CASSLHRTSGRGNEQFF.

This clonotype was observed a few times. The rearrangement links TRBV27 to TRBJ2-7; 7 bases match TRBD1. V was pared by 0 bases and J by 3 bases, with 8 bases of the junction left unmatched. From germline, CDR1 is MNHEY and CDR2 SMNVEV (reference sequence). The CDR3 extends over 16 amino acids. The CDR3 DNA reads TGTGCCAGCAGTTTATCGAGACAGGGTGGGTACTACGAGCAGTACTTC. The encoded protein is CASSLSRQGGYYEQYF.

Many counts were recorded for this clonotype. The chain links TRBV10-3 to TRBJ2-2; TRBD1 agrees at 8 bases. This CDR3 region has 15 residues. Germline lookup yields CDR1 ENHRY and CDR2 SYGVKD. V dropped 2 bases and J dropped 7; count of bases not matched to a gene: 6. For the CDR3, the DNA is TGTGCCATCAGTGAGGAGACAGGGGCGATCGGGGAGCTGTTTTTT. This encodes CAISEETGAIGELFF.

There are many counts of this clonotype. The chain recombines TRBV27 with TRBJ2-1, with 8 bases fitting TRBD1. Germline assignment: CDR1 MNHEY and CDR2 SMNVEV (reference sequence). With 5 bases clipped from V and 9 bases from J, the junction kept 3 bases outside the gene matches. The length of the CDR3 is 12 residues. The chain's CDR3 is CASSLQGGEQFF. The CDR3 coding sequence is TGTGCCAGCAGTCTACAGGGGGGTGAGCAGTTCTTC.

This clonotype was counted a few times. The gene calls are TRBV18 and TRBJ2-3; no clear D. Germline V gives CDR1 KGHSH, CDR2 LQKENI. Trimming took 8 bases from V and 1 from J, leaving 13 bases between them. The CDR3 runs 14 residues. As DNA, the CDR3 is TGTGCCAGCCCCGGTGGCAGCCGCACAGATACGCAGTATTTT. Its protein product is CASPGGSRTDTQYF.

This sequence joins TRBV5-1 and TRBJ1-2; TRBD1 aligns across 10 bases. The CDR3 consists of 15 residues. Per germline, CDR1 SGHRS and CDR2 YFSETQ. The trim removed 3 bases at V and 8 bases at J, leaving 10 bases unmatched. CDR3 region: CASSWAGQGHHGYTF. In DNA, the CDR3 is TGCGCCAGCAGCTGGGCGGGACAGGGGCATCACGGCTACACCTTC.

This clonotype was counted many times. V and J are TRBV4-1 and TRBJ2-4, with a weak D call TRBD1 (5 bases). V was cut by 0 bases and J by 6 bases, with 12 bases left in between. The germline V gene has CDR1 MGHRA and CDR2 YSYEKL. The CDR3 spans 15 residues. The CDR3 DNA is TGCGCCAGCAGCCAAGAGGGGCAGCTAGGAAACATTCAGTACTTC. Translating it yields CASSQEGQLGNIQYF.

This clonotype was detected many times. This chain uses TRBV19 with TRBJ1-5; weak D call: TRBD1 (6 bases). V lost 4 bases and J lost 0, with 10 bases in between. Germline V lookup: CDR1 LNHDA, CDR2 SQIVND (reference sequence). The CDR3 has 15 amino acids. In nucleotides, the CDR3 is TGTGCCAGTAGTAAACAGGGTTATAGCAATCAGCCCCAGCATTTT. This gives the protein CASSKQGYSNQPQHF.

The gene calls are TRBV28 and TRBJ2-7; the match to TRBD1 covers 9 bases. The CDR3 loop spans 15 amino acids. The J segment lost 5 bases and the V segment lost 3 bases, leaving 8 bases of the junction unmatched. Per the germline V gene, CDR1 is MDHEN and CDR2 is SYDVKM. CDR3 DNA sequence: TGTGCCAGCAGTTTGCAAGGGACAGGGCTCCACGAGCAGTACTTC. Protein: CASSLQGTGLHEQYF.

The chain couples TRBV3-1 to TRBJ2-1; TRBD1 or TRBD2 may be the D gene (5 bases each). V was shortened by 0 bases and J by 1 base, with 10 bases between the two germline ends. CDR1 and CDR2 from the germline V gene are LGHDT and YNNKEL (reference sequence). This CDR3 has 16 amino acids. CDR3 loop: CASSQDTGLSYNEQFF. For the CDR3, the DNA is TGTGCCAGCAGCCAAGATACGGGGCTATCCTACAATGAGCAGTTCTTC.

The chain carries TRBV5-1 and TRBJ1-1; D uncertain. Germline V CDR1 and CDR2: SGHRS, YFSETQ. The V end was cut by 7 bases, the J end by 7 bases, with 20 bases between. The CDR3 totals 14 residues. CDR3 in amino acids: CASFRLPLAIEAFF. The CDR3 DNA reads TGCGCCAGCTTCAGGCTTCCTCTCGCAATTGAAGCTTTCTTT.

This clonotype occurred many times. The chain uses TRBV20-1 and TRBJ1-1, with unresolved D. The CDR3 is 13 amino acids. Trimming left V 3 bases short and J 1 base short, with 9 bases between. The V gene's germline CDR1 is DFQATT and CDR2 SNEGSKA (reference sequence). The CDR3 is CSASGQANTEAFF. CDR3 bases: TGCAGTGCTAGTGGGCAGGCGAACACTGAAGCTTTCTTT.

V is TRBV6-6 and J is TRBJ2-5; D not certain. This CDR3 comprises 12 residues. V shed 7 bases and J shed 5 bases, with 11 bases lying between them. Germline V gene lookup returns CDR1 MNHNY and CDR2 SVGAGI (reference sequence). In nucleotides, the CDR3 is TGTGCCAGCAAATCAGACTCGGAGACCCAGTACTTC. This translates into CASKSDSETQYF.

This clonotype was observed many times. The chain uses TRBV20-1 and TRBJ2-3, with D possibly matching TRBD2 (5 bases). The CDR3 loop spans 15 amino acids. Trimming cost V 1 base and J 3 bases, with 14 bases left between them. The germline gives CDR1 DFQATT, CDR2 SNEGSKA (reference sequence). The CDR3 nucleotides are TGCAGTGCTAGAGTGGACTCGAGACCAACAGATACGCAGTATTTT. Its translation: CSARVDSRPTDTQYF.

This clonotype occurred many times. The V gene is TRBV12-3 or TRBV12-4, the J gene TRBJ1-1, with 10 bases matching TRBD1. This CDR3 is built from 14 residues. Unmatched junction bases numbered 5, after V lost 5 bases and J lost 5 bases. The DNA of the CDR3 is TGTGCCAGCAGTGGGACAGGGGATTGGACTGAAGCTTTCTTT. This gives the protein CASSGTGDWTEAFF.